A single sample is the source of the 3 T cell receptor beta chains below, sequenced in a study of CD8+ T cells in alopecia areata. cDNA prepared by RNA extraction and subsequent reverse transcription served as the template for sequencing. Clones were sequenced by immunoSEQ multiplex PCR, and TCRdb holds only the in-frame ones, with some missing. The sample contains more than 150,000 clones, roughly three fifths of which appear only once. The treatment here: oral pan-JAK inhibitor, 5-10 mg twice daily. The input for sequencing was CD4+ T cells sorted from blood, taken at week 4, from a patient treated with tofacitinib. The receptors derive from a human donor with alopecia areata.

This clone was seen a handful of times. The chain uses TRBV7-9 and TRBJ2-5; D remains ambiguous. Germline assignment: CDR1 SEHNR and CDR2 FQNEAQ (reference sequence). CDR3 size: 14 residues. The V end was cut by 5 bases, the J end by 1 base, with 11 bases between. CDR3 loop: CASSVRAAQETQYF. The CDR3 nucleotides read TGTGCCAGCAGCGTTAGGGCAGCCCAAGAGACCCAGTACTTC.

In nucleotides, the CDR3 is TGCAGCGTTGGTGGGGTTCTGAACACTGAAGCTTTCTTT. Translating gives CSVGGVLNTEAFF. V usage is TRBV29-1 and J usage is TRBJ1-1; D call uncertain. Trimming shortened V by 4 bases and J by 0 bases, and 9 bases separated the two germline ends. This CDR3 contains 13 residues. Germline loops: CDR1 SQVTM, CDR2 ANQGSEA. Based on the CDR3 plus reference TRBV29-1 and TRBJ1-1, the full variable domain is SAVISQKPSRDICQRGTSLTIQCQVDSQVTMMFWYRQQPGQSLTLIATANQGSEATYESGFVIDKFPISRPNLTFSTLTVSNMSPEDSSIYLCSVGGVLNTEAFFGQGTRLTVV.

This chain joins TRBV11-2 and TRBJ2-7; D might be TRBD1 (6 bases). Per germline, CDR1 SGHAT and CDR2 FQNNGV. V was cut by 5 bases and J by 3 bases, with 11 bases left in between. This CDR3 comprises 13 residues. For the CDR3, the DNA is TGTGCCAGCAGCCCAGGGACAAACTACGAGCAGTACTTC. Its translation: CASSPGTNYEQYF.